This T cell receptor beta chain was found in a study of shared clonotypes between healthy human individuals (TCRdb year 2020). Study-wide context: Three men and a couple of women, aged 18 to 49 years, made up the cohort. Between about 0.9 and 9 billion PBMCs per donor were obtained by leukapheresis. To estimate repertoire size and how much clonotype sharing occurs between individuals, the study deeply sequenced the blood TCR repertoires of several healthy adults. For each donor, CD4 naive and CD4 memory were each run on three plates, CD8 naive on two plates, and CD8 memory on one plate. To increase sequencing depth and limit assay-specific biases, TCR repertoire library preparation and sequencing were carried out by different laboratories using diverse techniques. Overall study results and their limits: Sampling was limited to blood, and TCR repertoires in tissue likely differ from TCR repertoires in blood. Larger estimated clonotype richness was generally found for naive subsets than for memory subsets. Based on pairwise subsampling, the degree of clonotype sharing among donors was expected to be affected by sequencing depth. Clonotypes shared by all four sorted-subset donors showed higher generation probabilities than non-shared clonotypes. The genetic and exposure-history diversity represented was limited by the small number of donors. When a few donors were compared, the shared fraction of clonotypes was around 5% for naive CD4, roughly 3.4% for naive CD8, 2% to 2.5% for memory CD4, and 0.4% for memory CD8. Incomplete sequencing was indicated by rarefaction of sorted-subset datasets, despite the large sequencing depth.

Using the deep immunoSEQ assay, TCR CDR3 regions were amplified from genomic DNA by multiplex PCR. For each cell subset, the extracted genomic DNA was distributed evenly across all wells of several immunoSEQ 96-well plates, and each plate served as one replicate. Each replicate PCR for sorted subsets received approximately 200 ng genomic DNA, equal to about 30,000 T cell genomes. The purified libraries were quantified using a Qubit 3.0 fluorometer, sized with a Bioanalyzer 2100, and then quantified again using the KAPA Library Quantification kit. Every immunoSEQ 96-well plate was sequenced on a separate single-read 150-cycle Illumina NextSeq 550 flow cell. As for the authors' bioinformatics: Because only junctional sequences without quality scores were contained in the immunoSEQ output, filtering matching that applied to full-length reads could not be performed. To assign V/J genes and CDR3, sequences were annotated using PyIR, a Python wrapper for IgBLAST v1.9, with IMGT germline references. Reads with weak V/J assignments (E-value above 1e-6), missing CDR3, stop codons, out-of-frame junctions, or ambiguous translated residues were removed. V3J clonotypes were defined as sequences sharing an identical inferred V gene, J gene, and CDR3 amino acid sequence. The percentage overlap between two repertoires was calculated by dividing the number of shared unique clonotypes by the size of the smaller repertoire. Three approaches were used to assess repertoire richness: RTK rarefaction, the Chao1 estimator, and Recon v2.1 estimates of unobserved clonotypes. Generation probabilities for all TCRbeta clonotypes obtained by the gDNA method from a handful of donors were computed using OLGA. TCRdb re-hosts the immuneACCESS table, in-frame sequences only. Its copies lack some clones; in the studies checked, an unresolved V gene accounts for under half of them, and the cause for the rest is not known. Clone size and the V and J calls come from that table; the DNA yielded D and trimming. The sample records about 2.3 million clones, over 85% of which are singletons. Together, the top ten hold about 0.39% of the sample.

To note about this clone: It has no known antigen specificity. Nothing much larger sits one base from this clone, and base qualities are not available.

V trim: 2 bases; J trim: 8 bases; unmatched bases: 9. The CDR3 runs 17 amino acids, cysteine and phenylalanine included. This entry keeps only the CDR3 DNA: 51 bases, framed from base 1. The germline V gene specifies WSHSY as CDR1 and SAAADI as CDR2. The donors were healthy, HIV-negative adults who had no recently reported acute infections or vaccinations. Only Caucasian adults living in Nashville, Tennessee, USA were represented among the donors. CD4+ T cells were enriched through magnetic negative selection, after which naive cells were positively selected on CD45RA and the remaining negative fraction served as the memory subset. Blood was collected by leukapheresis, and PBMCs were isolated by Ficoll-Histopaque density gradient centrifugation and then cryopreserved in liquid nitrogen vapor phase. Purity and quantity of every magnetically sorted T cell population were checked by analytical flow cytometry. Each sorted fraction had its genomic DNA isolated and then quantified by UV absorbance on a Nanodrop 2000c.

The clonotype was recovered from a young man in good health. Some clones in this sample may be carry-over from other donors' samples. The chain was built from TRBV10-2 and TRBJ2-1; 13 of the junction bases match TRBD2. Sequences were obtained from naive CD4+ T cells from PBMCs. The cell subset or site label, read with the paper, signifies: CD45RA+ positively selected. This receptor carries the CDR3 CASSEPTSGRAVDEQFF. The bases read TGCGCCAGCAGTGAGCCTACTAGCGGGAGGGCCGTGGATGAGCAGTTCTTC.